This T cell receptor beta chain derives from a study of T cell clonotyping in hematopoietic cell transplantation. Findings and caveats of the study: Broader posttransplant TCR repertoire diversity was predicted by graft donor and pretransplant recipient Inverse Simpson Index values. Cells were unsorted, so CD4 and CD8 contributions were not separated. After transplant, recipient diversity fell while pathologically expanded clonotypes grew through day 180. Few recipient clonotypes overlapped donors; over 97% were de novo at given depth.

The table came from immunoSEQ multiplex PCR; TCRdb's copy has only in-frame clones and leaves some out. The sample lists roughly 4,700 clones; about nine tenths were seen once. Details on this clone: Its antigen is undetermined.

The V gene lost 3 bases and the J gene lost 0 bases, with 6 bases spanning the gap. This CDR3 contains 13 residues. Germline V lookup: CDR1 SGHTA, CDR2 FQGNSA. The TCR originated in a middle-aged man in good health. Some clones in this sample may be carry-over from other donors' samples. The rearrangement links TRBV7-2 to TRBJ2-7; the D is unclear. The specimen was peripheral blood mononuclear cells. The CDR3 region is CASSFYLSYEQYF. CDR3 sequence (DNA): TGTGCCAGCAGCTTCTACCTCTCCTACGAGCAGTACTTC. Supplemented by reference TRBV7-2 and TRBJ2-7, the full variable domain reads GAGVSQSPSNKVTEKGKDVELRCDPISGHTALYWYRQSLGQGLEFLIYFQGNSAPDKSGLPSDRFSAERTGGSVSTLTIQRTQQEDSAVYLCASSFYLSYEQYFGPGTRLTVT.